These 29 T cell receptor beta chains share one sample of origin, sequenced in a study of patients and donors after allogeneic stem cell transplantation. Each CDR3 protein gets one entry after TCRdb re-called the RT-PCR reads with MiXCR. The sample holds approximately 410,000 distinct CDR3 sequences, approximately 16% seen once. What was sequenced was blood, either unsorted or a sorted T cell fraction (not recorded which). The receptors come from a human donor who was either an allogeneic HSCT recipient or a stem cell or donor lymphocyte infusion donor (not recorded which). It is not recorded whose cells these are; they may come from a transplant donor.

This chain uses TRBV4-1 with TRBJ2-7; D gene unclear. This CDR3 contains 13 residues. V was cut by 1 base and J by 3 bases, with 7 bases left in between. The germline V gene has CDR1 MGHRA and CDR2 YSYEKL. The CDR3 DNA reads TGCGCCAGCAGCCAAGGCCTAGTCTACGAGCAGTACTTC. As protein: CASSQGLVYEQYF.

The gene calls are TRBV12-3 or TRBV12-4 and TRBJ2-2, with no clear D. With 5 bases removed from V and 3 bases from J, the gap between germline ends came to 4 bases. This CDR3 region has 12 residues. The CDR3 region has the DNA TGTGCCAGCAGTAGGCACACCGGGGAGCTGTTTTTT. Its translation is CASSRHTGELFF.

The V and J genes are TRBV6-2 or TRBV6-3 and TRBJ2-3; 8 bases are shared with TRBD2. This CDR3 region has 16 residues. J gave up 4 bases and V 2 bases, and 8 bases lay outside the gene matches. Germline V gene sequence: CDR1 MNHEY, CDR2 SVGEGT. CDR3 loop: CASSYLGGGKSDTQYF. CDR3 DNA sequence: TGTGCCAGCAGTTACCTCGGCGGGGGGAAGTCAGATACGCAGTATTTT.

This clonotype was detected a few times. J is TRBJ2-2 and V is TRBV12-3 or TRBV12-4; 10 bases align to TRBD2. V was clipped by 4 bases and J by 5 bases; unmatched bases: 19. The CDR3 is 20 amino acids. The CDR3 is CASSSRGLGAGGRRTGELFF. CDR3 DNA sequence: TGTGCCAGCAGTTCAAGAGGCCTGGGAGCGGGGGGGCGGCGAACCGGGGAGCTGTTTTTT.

The chain recombines TRBV7-3 with TRBJ2-5; the D gene is possibly TRBD2 (6 bases). Trimming took 4 bases from V and 3 from J, leaving 18 bases between them. The CDR3 has 16 amino acids. Germline V CDR1 and CDR2: SGHTA, FQGTGA. The CDR3 loop reads CASSYGGKTAKETQYF. For the CDR3, the DNA is TGTGCCAGCAGCTATGGGGGGAAGACTGCAAAAGAGACCCAGTACTTC. Drawing the rest from reference TRBV7-3 and TRBJ2-5, the complete variable domain is GAGVSQTPSNKVTEKGKYVELRCDPISGHTALYWYRQSLGQGPEFLIYFQGTGAADDSGLPNDRFFAVRPEGSVSTLKIQRTERGDSAVYLCASSYGGKTAKETQYFGPGTRLLVL.

The chain carries TRBV18 and TRBJ2-5, with D hard to call. The V gene lost 8 bases and the J gene lost 4 bases, with 17 bases spanning the gap. The V gene's germline CDR1 is KGHSH and CDR2 LQKENI. This CDR3 comprises 14 residues. The CDR3 DNA reads TGTGCCAGCACGAGCGAAGTTAGAGGAGAGACCCAGTACTTC. Protein product: CASTSEVRGETQYF.

This clonotype was seen many times. The chain uses TRBV20-1 and TRBJ2-1, with unresolved D. Per germline, CDR1 DFQATT and CDR2 SNEGSKA (reference sequence). V was trimmed by 2 bases and J by 8 bases, leaving 19 bases between them. The CDR3 totals 15 residues. The CDR3 loop reads CSARKTGLRGDEQFF. The DNA of the CDR3 is TGCAGTGCTAGAAAAACGGGCCTAAGAGGCGATGAGCAGTTCTTC.

The chain couples TRBV11-1 to TRBJ2-5; 9 nucleotides line up with TRBD2. This CDR3 has 15 amino acids. Germline CDR1 and CDR2: SGHAT and FQDESV (reference sequence). Trimming took 3 bases from V and 2 from J; bases not matched to a gene: 4. In DNA form, the CDR3 reads TGTGCCAGCAGCTTCACTAGCGGGTTGCAAGAGACCCAGTACTTC. Amino acids: CASSFTSGLQETQYF. Drawing the rest from reference TRBV11-1 and TRBJ2-5, the complete variable domain is EAEVAQSPRYKITEKSQAVAFWCDPISGHATLYWYRQILGQGPELLVQFQDESVVDDSQLPKDRFSAERLKGVDSTLKIQPAELGDSAMYLCASSFTSGLQETQYFGPGTRLLVL.

Only a few counts were recorded for this clonotype. The rearrangement joins TRBV7-8 to TRBJ2-1, with a tentative D call TRBD2 (5 bases). CDR3 length: 14 amino acids. The V gene's germline CDR1 is SGHVS and CDR2 FQNEAQ. Trimming shortened V by 6 bases and J by 12 bases, and 21 bases separated the two germline ends. The DNA for the CDR3 is TGTGCCAGCAGTAGTCTACCGGTCCTAGAGGGGCAGTTCTTC. It is translated as CASSSLPVLEGQFF.

A few counts support this clonotype. The chain uses TRBV12-3 or TRBV12-4 and TRBJ1-2; D perhaps matches TRBD1 (5 bases). V was trimmed by 0 bases and J by 2 bases, leaving 13 bases between them. This CDR3 region has 16 residues. CDR3 residues: CASSLALSRANYGYTF. CDR3 coding DNA: TGTGCCAGCAGTTTAGCGCTCTCCAGGGCGAACTATGGCTACACCTTC.

The chain uses TRBV24-1 and TRBJ2-1; 7 nucleotides align to TRBD2. With V trimmed by 7 bases and J by 8 bases, 16 bases remained unmatched. The germline CDR1 and CDR2 sequences are KGHDR and SFDVKD. CDR3 size: 16 residues. The CDR3 sequence: CATSEVGLERFDEQFF. The CDR3, as DNA: TGTGCCACCAGCGAAGTCGGACTAGAGAGGTTCGATGAGCAGTTCTTC.

The rearrangement links TRBV19 to TRBJ1-2; 7 bases map to TRBD1. The CDR3 is 16 amino acids. In germline, CDR1 is LNHDA, CDR2 SQIVND (reference sequence). Unmatched junction bases numbered 4, after V lost 0 bases and J lost 0 bases. This CDR3 reads CASSIDRDRSNYGYTF. CDR3 DNA sequence: TGTGCCAGTAGTATAGATCGGGACAGATCTAACTATGGCTACACCTTC.

The chain couples TRBV4-2 to TRBJ1-2; tentative D call: TRBD1 (6 bases). The V end was cut by 2 bases, the J end by 1 base, with 11 bases between. The CDR3 loop spans 15 amino acids. The germline gives CDR1 LGHNA, CDR2 YNFKEQ. The CDR3 region is CASSQSPGHNYGYTF. The CDR3 nucleotides are TGTGCCAGCAGCCAATCGCCGGGACATAACTATGGCTACACCTTC.

A few counts support this clonotype. This chain joins TRBV20-1 and TRBJ2-7; 9 bases line up with TRBD2. The V gene's germline CDR1 is DFQATT and CDR2 SNEGSKA (reference sequence). The CDR3 runs to 14 residues. With 5 bases clipped from V and 1 base from J, the junction kept 6 bases outside the gene matches. CDR3 in DNA: TGCAGTGCTCAGACTAGCGGCAGATCCTACGAGCAGTACTTC. It yields the protein CSAQTSGRSYEQYF.

This clonotype was seen repeatedly, ten times or more. The V gene is TRBV7-6, the J gene TRBJ2-3, with 8 bases matching TRBD1. Germline-derived CDR1 and CDR2 are SGHVS and FNYEAQ. The CDR3 spans 14 residues. The V segment lost 3 bases and the J segment 1 base; nucleotides outside the gene matches: 0. The CDR3 reads CASSLGQGTDTQYF. The CDR3 bases are TGTGCCAGCAGCTTGGGACAGGGCACAGATACGCAGTATTTT. Full variable domain (rest looked up from reference TRBV7-6 and TRBJ2-3): GAGVSQSPRYKVTKRGQDVALRCDPISGHVSLYWYRQALGQGPEFLTYFNYEAQQDKSGLPNDRFSAERPEGSISTLTIQRTEQRDSAMYRCASSLGQGTDTQYFGPGTRLTVL.

This clonotype has a count of ten or more. The chain employs TRBV5-1 and TRBJ2-7; 7 positions match TRBD2. The germline V gene encodes CDR1 SGHRS and CDR2 YFSETQ. The CDR3 runs 15 residues. V trimming: 4 bases; J trimming: 0 bases; junction bases outside the gene matches: 7. CDR3 sequence reads: CASSVSGTFSYEQYF. For the CDR3, the DNA is TGCGCCAGCAGCGTGAGCGGGACCTTCTCCTACGAGCAGTACTTC.

The V call is TRBV5-1, the J call TRBJ1-1, with D perhaps TRBD1 (6 bases). V lost 4 bases and J 5 bases, leaving 21 bases between the germline ends. Germline V gene sequence: CDR1 SGHRS, CDR2 YFSETQ. The length of the CDR3 is 16 residues. CDR3 region: CASSLKGGMGVTEAFF. Here the CDR3 DNA reads TGCGCCAGCAGCCTTAAAGGGGGGATGGGAGTGACTGAAGCTTTCTTT.

Details on this clonotype: With a much larger clone just one base away, this may be a read error. The rearrangement links TRBV4-2 to TRBJ2-1, with 10 bases lining up with TRBD2. The CDR3 is made up of 16 amino acids. The V gene's germline CDR1 is LGHNA and CDR2 YNFKEQ. The CDR3 DNA sequence: TGTGCCAGCAGCCAAGCTAGCGGGAGAGGTTACAATGAGCGGTTCTTC. It translates to CASSQASGRGYNERFF.

V gene TRBV6-5 combines with J gene TRBJ2-7; perhaps TRBD2 as D (5 bases). The germline gives CDR1 MNHEY, CDR2 SVGAGI. Trimming removed 0 bases at V and 3 bases at J, with 12 bases between. This CDR3 contains 15 residues. CDR3 sequence: CASSYSTLRVYEQYF. As DNA, the CDR3 is TGTGCCAGCAGTTACTCGACGCTGCGGGTCTACGAGCAGTACTTC.

The genes are TRBV24-1 and TRBJ2-7; TRBD2 is a possible D gene (5 bases). Germline CDR1 and CDR2: KGHDR and SFDVKD. The V gene lost 6 bases and the J gene lost 3 bases, with 11 bases spanning the gap. The CDR3 totals 13 residues. CDR3 coding DNA: TGTGCCACCAGTCCAGCGGATAACTACGAGCAGTACTTC. Translation gives CATSPADNYEQYF.

In its sample, this clonotype was seen a few times. The CDR3 bases are TGTGCCACCAGTGATGGACTAGCGGGGGGCCATGACACCCAGTACTTC. Translating it yields CATSDGLAGGHDTQYF. V is TRBV24-1 and J is TRBJ2-5; 14 bases agree with TRBD2. Germline CDR1 KGHDR, CDR2 SFDVKD. V dropped 3 bases and J dropped 8; count of bases not matched to a gene: 7. The CDR3 totals 16 residues.

There are a few counts of this clonotype. The V call is TRBV4-2, the J call TRBJ2-3, with 11 positions matching TRBD2. Per the germline V gene, CDR1 is LGHNA and CDR2 is YNFKEQ. Losses at the gene ends were 0 bases for V and 1 base for J; bases not matched to a gene: 6. The length of the CDR3 is 18 residues. Written as DNA, the CDR3 is TGTGCCAGCAGCCAAGATGGGATAGCGGGAGGGCGCACAGATACGCAGTATTTT. Translation gives CASSQDGIAGGRTDTQYF.

This clonotype came up many times. V gene TRBV20-1 combines with J gene TRBJ1-2, with D hard to call. The CDR3 totals 13 residues. V was pared by 4 bases and J by 4 bases, with 13 bases between. CDR1 is DFQATT and CDR2 is SNEGSKA in the germline V gene (reference sequence). The chain's CDR3 is CSAKILLPYGYTF. DNA of the CDR3: TGCAGTGCTAAAATCCTTCTCCCCTATGGCTACACCTTC.

The chain employs TRBV7-3 and TRBJ1-1, with TRBD1 matching over 7 bases. The CDR3 is 14 residues long. In germline, CDR1 is SGHTA, CDR2 FQGTGA. After removal of 5 bases from V and 10 bases from J, the junction contained 13 bases not matched to a gene. The CDR3 coding sequence is TGTGCCAGCAGCCCCGAACCCGACAGGGTGCCAGCTTTCTTT. Translating it yields CASSPEPDRVPAFF.

This clonotype has a handful of counts. This chain connects TRBV2 to TRBJ1-2; weak D call: TRBD1 (6 bases). V lost 7 bases and J lost 0, with 12 bases in between. Germline CDR1 reads SNHLY; CDR2 reads FYNNEI. The CDR3 has 14 residues. The DNA for the CDR3 is TGTGCCAGCAATGGACAGAGATCTAACTATGGCTACACCTTC. Its protein is CASNGQRSNYGYTF.

CDR3 DNA: TGTGCCAGCAGCTTCGGGACAGGGCCGGGGGCCAAAAACATTCAGTACTTC. This gives the protein CASSFGTGPGAKNIQYF. The chain couples TRBV7-2 to TRBJ2-4, with 9 nucleotides matching TRBD1. Germline CDR1 is SGHTA and CDR2 is FQGNSA. J lost 1 base, V lost 3 bases, and 7 bases had no gene match. There are 17 residues in the CDR3.

This clonotype was seen more than once but under ten times. The chain carries TRBV19 and TRBJ1-1; D remains unclear. CDR3 length: 15 residues. In germline, CDR1 is LNHDA, CDR2 SQIVND (reference sequence). Trimming left V 7 bases short and J 4 bases short, with 19 bases between. The CDR3 bases are TGTGCCAGTATGAGGGAGAGTGCAGCAGGCACTGAAGCTTTCTTT. Translated, it gives CASMRESAAGTEAFF.

To note about this clonotype: Mismatch with germline at one junction end may stem from a read error. J is TRBJ1-6 and V is TRBV6-2 or TRBV6-3; D gene unclear. CDR1 is MNHEY, CDR2 SVGEGT, per germline. The length of the CDR3 is 14 residues. The CDR3: CASTQVTYNSLLHF. The CDR3 DNA reads as TGTGCCAGCACCCAGGTGACCTATAATTCACTCCTCCACTTT.

The chain links TRBV9 to TRBJ2-3; perhaps TRBD1 as D (6 bases). In germline, CDR1 is SGDLS, CDR2 YYNGEE. The CDR3 extends over 14 amino acids. Trimming left V 4 bases short and J 2 bases short, with 11 bases between. The CDR3 loop is CASSPRTDTDTQYF. The CDR3 DNA is TGTGCCAGCAGCCCGAGGACAGACACAGATACGCAGTATTTT.